Following are 2 T cell receptor beta chains from one sample sequenced in a study of cytomegalovirus exposure and HLA in healthy donors. Primers for the PCR totalled 60 Vbeta and 13 Jbeta. Here immunoSEQ multiplex PCR was the method, and the copy in TCRdb shows in-frame clones only, minus some. This sample has 95,000 to 150,000 clones, with roughly 80% found just once. The source material was PBMCs. These receptors originate from a young man in good health and CMV-seronegative.

The chain links TRBV7-2 to TRBJ2-3; 9 positions agree with TRBD2. Germline CDR1 and CDR2: SGHTA and FQGNSA. Trimming cost V 1 base and J 6 bases; bases outside gene matches: 8. The CDR3 is 16 amino acids. The chain's CDR3 is CASSLEMRGGQDTQYF. CDR3 bases: TGTGCCAGCAGCTTAGAAATGCGGGGGGGCCAGGATACGCAGTATTTT.

This chain uses TRBV14 with TRBJ2-7, with 9 bases aligning to TRBD1. CDR1 SGHDN and CDR2 FVKESK come from the germline V gene. With V trimmed by 1 base and J by 1 base, 8 bases remained unmatched. This CDR3 spans 17 amino acids. The CDR3 bases are TGTGCCAGCAGCCAAGTTCCGGGACAGGGTCAATCCTACGAGCAGTACTTC. The encoded protein is CASSQVPGQGQSYEQYF.